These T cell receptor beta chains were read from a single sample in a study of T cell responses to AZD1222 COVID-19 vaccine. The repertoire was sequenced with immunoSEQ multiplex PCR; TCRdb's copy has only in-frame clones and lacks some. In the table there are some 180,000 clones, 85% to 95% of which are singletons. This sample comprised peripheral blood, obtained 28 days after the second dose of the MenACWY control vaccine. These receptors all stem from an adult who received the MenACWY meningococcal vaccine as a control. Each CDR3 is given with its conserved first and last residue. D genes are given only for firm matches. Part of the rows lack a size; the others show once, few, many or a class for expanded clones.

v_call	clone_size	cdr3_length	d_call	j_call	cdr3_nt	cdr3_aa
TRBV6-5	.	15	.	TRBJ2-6	TGTGCCAGCAGAACCTACGGGATTGGGGCCAACGTCCTGACTTTC	CASRTYGIGANVLTF
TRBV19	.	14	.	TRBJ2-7	TGTGCCAGTAGTCGGACATCCTCTACCTACGAGCAGTACTTC	CASSRTSSTYEQYF
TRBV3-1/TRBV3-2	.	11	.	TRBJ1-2	TGTGCCAGCAGCCAAGTGGTCGGTTGGGCCTTC	CASSQVVGWAF
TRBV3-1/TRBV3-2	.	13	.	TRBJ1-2	TGTGCCAGCAGCCCGACAGCTAACTATGGCTACACCTTC	CASSPTANYGYTF
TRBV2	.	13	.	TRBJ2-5	TGTGCCAGCAGTGTCGGACTGCGGGAGACCCAGTACTTC	CASSVGLRETQYF
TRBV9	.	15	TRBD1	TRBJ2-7	TGTGCCAGCAGCGTCGGACAGGGGGTCTCCTACGAGCAGTACTTC	CASSVGQGVSYEQYF
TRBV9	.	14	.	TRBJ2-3	TGTGCCAGCAGCTTCAGGGGGGGCACAGATACGCAGTATTTT	CASSFRGGTDTQYF
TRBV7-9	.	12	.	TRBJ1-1	TGTGCCAGCTCGAGGTATAATTCTGAAGCTTTCTTT	CASSRYNSEAFF
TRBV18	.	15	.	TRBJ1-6	TGTGCCAGCTCACTTGACAATATTTATAATTCACCCCTCCACTTT	CASSLDNIYNSPLHF
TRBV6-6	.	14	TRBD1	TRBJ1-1	TGTGCCAGCAGTTTCGGACAGGGGTCCACTGAAGCTTTCTTT	CASSFGQGSTEAFF
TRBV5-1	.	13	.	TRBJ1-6	TGCGCCACCAGGGAGGGTTGGATTTCACCCCTCCACTTT	CATREGWISPLHF
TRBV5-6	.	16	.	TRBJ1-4	TGTGCCAGCAGCGAGAGAAGGAGAGGGACTAATGAAAAACTGTTTTTT	CASSERRRGTNEKLFF
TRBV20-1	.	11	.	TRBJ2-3	TGCAGTGCTGGGGGGCCAGATACGCAGTATTTT	CSAGGPDTQYF
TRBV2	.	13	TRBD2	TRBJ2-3	TGTGCCAGCAGGTCGGGGGGGCAAGATACGCAGTATTTT	CASRSGGQDTQYF
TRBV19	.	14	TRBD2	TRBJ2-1	TGTGCCAGTAGTATGCGGGGGGGATACAATGAGCAGTTCTTC	CASSMRGGYNEQFF
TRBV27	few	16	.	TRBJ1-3	TGTGCCAGCAGTTTATCTCGGCCGGACGAGGGAAACACCATATATTTT	CASSLSRPDEGNTIYF
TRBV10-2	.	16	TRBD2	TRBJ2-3	TGCGCCACCAAAAGGGGGCTAGCGGGGGGCACAGATACGCAGTATTTT	CATKRGLAGGTDTQYF
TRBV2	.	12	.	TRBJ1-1	TGTGCCAGCAGTGAAGGGACGAGCCTAGCTTTCTTT	CASSEGTSLAFF
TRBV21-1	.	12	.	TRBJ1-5	TGTGCCAGCAGCAAAGCAGGACAGCCCCAGCATTTT	CASSKAGQPQHF
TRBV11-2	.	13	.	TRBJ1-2	TGTGCCAGCAGCCCCGCCGGCCGCCGGGGCTACACCTTC	CASSPAGRRGYTF
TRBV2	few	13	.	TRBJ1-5	TGTGCCAGCCAGTCGTGGGACAATCAGCCCCAGCATTTT	CASQSWDNQPQHF
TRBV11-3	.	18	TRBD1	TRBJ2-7	TGTGCCAGCACCAAAAGCCCCGTTACAGGGGTTTTCCCCTACGAGCAGTACTTC	CASTKSPVTGVFPYEQYF
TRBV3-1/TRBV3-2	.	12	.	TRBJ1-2	TGTGCCAGCAGCCAAGAGGGGGGTGGCTACACCTTC	CASSQEGGGYTF
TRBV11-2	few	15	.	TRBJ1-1	TGTGCCAGCAGCCGGTGGGGTGGAAGTTCAACTGAAGCTTTCTTT	CASSRWGGSSTEAFF
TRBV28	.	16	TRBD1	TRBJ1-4	TGTGCCAGCAGTTTAGTCGGGGACAGGGGGAAGGAAAAACTGTTTTTT	CASSLVGDRGKEKLFF